Listed below are T cell receptor beta chains from one sample, sequenced in a study of cytomegalovirus exposure and HLA in healthy donors. Clones were sequenced by immunoSEQ multiplex PCR, and TCRdb holds only the in-frame ones, with some missing. Here the sample spans some 180,000 clones, approximately 80% being singletons. The sample was PBMCs. The source is a girl aged 10 to 17 in good health and CMV-seropositive. CDR3s include the opening cysteine and the closing phenylalanine or tryptophan. Fields, in order: V gene, D gene, clone size, J gene, CDR3 protein, CDR3 DNA. The D gene is left open where the match is weak. Clone size is shown for a subset of rows, as once, few, many or a class of expanded clone.

TRBV5-4	NA	NA	TRBJ2-7	CASSLEGLRYEQYF	TGTGCCAGCAGCTTGGAGGGACTGCGCTACGAGCAGTACTTC
TRBV30	TRBD2	NA	TRBJ2-5	CAWGLGPRETQYF	TGTGCCTGGGGACTAGGCCCCCGAGAGACCCAGTACTTC
TRBV4-3	NA	few	TRBJ1-3	CASSQDARGPGNTIYF	TGCGCCAGCAGCCAAGATGCCCGTGGGCCTGGAAACACCATATATTTT
TRBV27	NA	NA	TRBJ1-1	CASSLARQNTEAFF	TGTGCCAGCAGTTTAGCAAGACAGAACACTGAAGCTTTCTTT
TRBV4-3	TRBD1	NA	TRBJ2-1	CASSQGQGAYNEQFF	TGCGCCAGCAGCCAAGGACAGGGGGCCTACAATGAGCAGTTCTTC
TRBV21-1	NA	few	TRBJ1-2	CASRAGFNYGYTF	TGTGCCAGCAGGGCGGGGTTTAACTATGGCTACACCTTC
TRBV11-2	NA	NA	TRBJ1-2	CASSDDRAWGYTF	TGTGCCAGCAGCGATGACAGAGCCTGGGGCTACACCTTC
TRBV4-3	NA	NA	TRBJ1-1	CASSQGASLMNTEAFF	TGCGCCAGCAGCCAAGGCGCAAGCCTTATGAACACTGAAGCTTTCTTT
TRBV9	TRBD1	NA	TRBJ1-1	CASSGSRGRLDTEAFF	TGTGCCAGCAGCGGAAGCAGGGGGCGCCTTGACACTGAAGCTTTCTTT
TRBV27	TRBD1	NA	TRBJ1-2	CASSRLGQTYGYTF	TGTGCCAGCAGCCGCTTGGGACAGACCTATGGCTACACCTTC
TRBV29-1	NA	NA	TRBJ1-2	CSVAKPDSEPSSGYGYTF	TGCAGCGTTGCCAAGCCTGACTCCGAGCCCTCCAGCGGCTATGGCTACACCTTC
TRBV5-1	TRBD1	NA	TRBJ2-1	CASRAGTGVGNEQFF	TGCGCCAGCAGGGCCGGGACAGGAGTGGGCAATGAGCAGTTCTTC
TRBV4-1	TRBD1	NA	TRBJ1-1	CASSQDGGGRTEAFF	TGCGCCAGCAGCCAAGATGGAGGGGGCCGTACTGAAGCTTTCTTT
TRBV29-1	NA	NA	TRBJ2-3	CSVDLWEVDTQYF	TGCAGCGTTGATCTCTGGGAGGTTGATACGCAGTATTTT
TRBV2	TRBD2	NA	TRBJ2-2	CASSVEREVGELFF	TGTGCCAGCAGTGTAGAGCGGGAAGTCGGGGAGCTGTTTTTT
TRBV15	NA	NA	TRBJ2-5	CATSNSGNQETQYF	TGTGCCACCAGCAATAGCGGAAACCAAGAGACCCAGTACTTC
TRBV18	TRBD2	NA	TRBJ2-7	CASSPLPYSGGSSYEQYF	TGTGCCAGCTCACCACTCCCCTATAGCGGGGGTTCTTCCTACGAGCAGTACTTC
TRBV14	NA	NA	TRBJ1-1	CASSQIDGVNTEAFF	TGTGCCAGCAGCCAGATCGACGGAGTGAACACTGAAGCTTTCTTT
TRBV7-9	TRBD1	NA	TRBJ1-2	CASSLGSTGGGYGYTF	TGTGCCAGCAGCTTAGGATCAACAGGGGGGGGTTATGGCTACACCTTC
TRBV28	TRBD2	NA	TRBJ2-7	CASSLGGGGYYEQYF	TGTGCCAGCAGTTTAGGGGGGGGTGGATACTACGAGCAGTACTTC
TRBV4-1	TRBD2	few	TRBJ2-1	CASSPRGASGSTHEQFF	TGCGCCAGCAGCCCCCGGGGGGCTAGCGGGAGCACCCATGAGCAGTTCTTC
TRBV5-1	TRBD2	NA	TRBJ2-1	CASSLGGTSALSSYNEQFF	TGCGCCAGCAGCTTGGGGGGGACTAGCGCCTTGAGCTCCTACAATGAGCAGTTCTTC
TRBV2	TRBD2	NA	TRBJ2-5	CASSLLAGGIQETQYF	TGTGCCAGCAGTCTCCTAGCGGGGGGGATCCAAGAGACCCAGTACTTC
TRBV11-2	NA	NA	TRBJ2-7	CASSLDPGPYEQYF	TGTGCCAGCAGCTTAGACCCAGGGCCCTACGAGCAGTACTTC
TRBV7-8	NA	NA	TRBJ1-1	CASSWATHTEAFF	TGTGCCAGCAGCTGGGCCACCCACACTGAAGCTTTCTTT
TRBV19	TRBD1	few	TRBJ2-3	CASSKRSGQGTDTQYF	TGTGCCAGTAGTAAGCGCTCCGGACAGGGCACAGATACGCAGTATTTT
TRBV6-6	TRBD2	few	TRBJ2-7	CASKTAGGASYEQYF	TGTGCCAGTAAAACAGCGGGAGGGGCCTCCTACGAGCAGTACTTC
TRBV27	NA	NA	TRBJ2-7	CASSKRGTYEQYF	TGTGCCAGCAGTAAACGGGGGACCTACGAGCAGTACTTC
TRBV7-9	TRBD2	NA	TRBJ2-2	CASTPRAGVTGELFF	TGTGCCAGCACACCGCGAGCGGGAGTCACCGGGGAGCTGTTTTTT
TRBV27	TRBD1	NA	TRBJ1-2	CASSLSTGTATNYGYTF	TGTGCCAGCAGTTTATCTACAGGGACAGCGACTAACTATGGCTACACCTTC
TRBV5-1	TRBD1	NA	TRBJ1-1	CASSFSDTGEDTEAFF	TGCGCCAGCAGCTTTTCTGACACAGGGGAGGACACTGAAGCTTTCTTT
TRBV25-1	NA	NA	TRBJ2-2	CASRLPGGELFF	TGTGCCAGCCGACTGCCCGGCGGGGAGCTGTTTTTT
TRBV4-3	TRBD1	NA	TRBJ2-7	CASSQAGQGGYEQYF	TGCGCCAGCAGCCAAGCTGGACAGGGAGGCTACGAGCAGTACTTC
TRBV29-1	TRBD2	NA	TRBJ2-3	CSVEREAGNTQYF	TGCAGCGTTGAGCGGGAGGCGGGAAATACGCAGTATTTT
TRBV6-5	NA	NA	TRBJ2-7	CASSYSMGGRRYF	TGTGCCAGCAGTTACTCTATGGGGGGTAGAAGGTACTTC
TRBV7-2	TRBD1	NA	TRBJ2-1	CASSLTGNGLSYNEQFF	TGTGCCAGCAGCTTGACAGGGAATGGCCTTTCCTACAATGAGCAGTTCTTC
TRBV9	NA	NA	TRBJ1-2	CASSQNGQRANYGYTF	TGTGCCAGCAGTCAGAATGGACAGAGGGCTAACTATGGCTACACCTTC
TRBV7-2	TRBD2	NA	TRBJ2-1	CASSLWLAGRPEQFF	TGTGCCAGCAGCTTATGGCTAGCGGGCCGCCCCGAGCAGTTCTTC
TRBV6-5	NA	few	TRBJ2-1	CASSYVVTGEQFF	TGTGCCAGCAGTTACGTAGTAACGGGTGAGCAGTTCTTC
TRBV6-6	NA	NA	TRBJ1-3	CASSYSDNSGNTIYF	TGTGCCAGCAGTTATAGTGACAACTCTGGAAACACCATATATTTT
TRBV27	NA	NA	TRBJ2-7	CASSGSVTGEYEQYF	TGTGCCAGCAGTGGTTCTGTGACAGGCGAGTACGAGCAGTACTTC
TRBV25-1	NA	NA	TRBJ2-7	CASSSIHEQYF	TGTGCCAGCAGTTCCATCCACGAGCAGTACTTC
TRBV2	NA	NA	TRBJ2-4	CASSGVAKAKNIQYF	TGTGCCAGCAGTGGCGTAGCCAAAGCCAAAAACATTCAGTACTTC
TRBV25-1	NA	once	TRBJ1-4	CASSATGSTNEKLFF	TGTGCCAGCAGTGCGACTGGGTCAACTAATGAAAAACTGTTTTTT
TRBV5-5	TRBD2	NA	TRBJ2-1	CASSLDSGIYNEQFF	TGTGCCAGCAGCTTGGATAGCGGGATTTACAATGAGCAGTTCTTC
TRBV7-9	NA	NA	TRBJ2-7	CASSFYSQDEQYF	TGTGCCAGCAGCTTTTATTCTCAGGACGAGCAGTACTTC
TRBV5-1	TRBD1	few	TRBJ2-7	CASSLVAGGNEQYF	TGCGCCAGCAGCTTGGTGGCAGGGGGAAACGAGCAGTACTTC
TRBV5-8	TRBD1	NA	TRBJ1-1	CASSLTHMVGQGNQDTEAFF	TGTGCCAGCAGCTTGACCCATATGGTGGGACAGGGAAATCAGGACACTGAAGCTTTCTTT
TRBV4-1	NA	NA	TRBJ1-2	CASSQDGTAADYGYTF	TGCGCCAGCAGCCAAGATGGAACAGCGGCGGACTATGGCTACACCTTC
TRBV6-5	NA	NA	TRBJ2-1	CASSRSYNEQFF	TGTGCCAGCAGTCGCTCCTACAATGAGCAGTTCTTC
TRBV7-8	TRBD2	few	TRBJ2-5	CASSWGAAGGWETQYF	TGTGCCAGCAGCTGGGGTGCCGCGGGGGGGTGGGAGACCCAGTACTTC
TRBV30	TRBD2	NA	TRBJ2-7	CAWRGAGLAGREGYEQYF	TGTGCCTGGAGGGGCGCCGGACTAGCGGGGAGGGAAGGCTACGAGCAGTACTTC
TRBV9	NA	NA	TRBJ1-2	CASSTRGGGSANYGYTF	TGTGCCAGCAGCACCCGGGGAGGGGGATCCGCTAACTATGGCTACACCTTC
TRBV11-2	TRBD1	NA	TRBJ1-3	CASSRDSLKDTIYF	TGTGCCAGCAGCCGGGACAGCCTGAAGGACACCATATATTTT